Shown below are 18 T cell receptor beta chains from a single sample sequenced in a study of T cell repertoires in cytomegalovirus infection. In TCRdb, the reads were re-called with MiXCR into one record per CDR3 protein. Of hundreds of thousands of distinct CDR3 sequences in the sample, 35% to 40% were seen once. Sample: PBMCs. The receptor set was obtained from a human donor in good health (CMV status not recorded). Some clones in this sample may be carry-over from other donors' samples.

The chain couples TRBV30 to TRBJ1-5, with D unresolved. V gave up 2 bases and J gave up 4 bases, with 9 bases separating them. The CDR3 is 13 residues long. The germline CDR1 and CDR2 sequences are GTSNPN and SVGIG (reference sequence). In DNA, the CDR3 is TGTGCCTGGAGTTCTGGCAGGAATCAGCCCCAGCATTTT. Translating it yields CAWSSGRNQPQHF.

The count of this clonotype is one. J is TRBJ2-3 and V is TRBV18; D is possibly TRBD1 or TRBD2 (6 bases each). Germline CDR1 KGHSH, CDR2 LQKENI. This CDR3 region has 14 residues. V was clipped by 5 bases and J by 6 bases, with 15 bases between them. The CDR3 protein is CASSTLATGDTQYF. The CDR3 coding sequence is TGTGCCAGCTCAACACTAGCTACAGGGGATACGCAGTATTTT.

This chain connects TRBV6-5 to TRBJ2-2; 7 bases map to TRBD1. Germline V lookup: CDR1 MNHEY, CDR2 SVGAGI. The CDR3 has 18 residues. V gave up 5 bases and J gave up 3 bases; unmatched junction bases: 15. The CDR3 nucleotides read TGTGCCAGCAGTCAGATGGGTACAGGGGAGATCCACACCGGGGAGCTGTTTTTT. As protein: CASSQMGTGEIHTGELFF.

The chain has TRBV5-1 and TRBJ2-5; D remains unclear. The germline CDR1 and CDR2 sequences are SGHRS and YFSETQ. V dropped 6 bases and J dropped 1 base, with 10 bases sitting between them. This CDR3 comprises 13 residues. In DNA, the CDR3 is TGCGCCAGCACCCTAGGGATCCAAGAGACCCAGTACTTC. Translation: CASTLGIQETQYF.

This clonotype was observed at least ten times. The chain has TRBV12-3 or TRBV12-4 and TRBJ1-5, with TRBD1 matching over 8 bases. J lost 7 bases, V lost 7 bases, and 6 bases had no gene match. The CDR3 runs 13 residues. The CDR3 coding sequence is TGTGCCAGCACACAGGGGGGGGGGCAGCCCCAGCATTTT. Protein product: CASTQGGGQPQHF.

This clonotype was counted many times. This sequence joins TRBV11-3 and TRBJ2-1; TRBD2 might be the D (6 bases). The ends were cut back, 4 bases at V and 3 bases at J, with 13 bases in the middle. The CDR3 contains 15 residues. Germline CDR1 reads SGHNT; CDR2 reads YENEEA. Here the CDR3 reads CASSSGLSDYNEQFF. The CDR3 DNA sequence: TGTGCCAGCAGCTCAGGACTATCCGACTACAATGAGCAGTTCTTC. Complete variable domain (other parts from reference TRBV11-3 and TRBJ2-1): EAGVVQSPRYKIIEKKQPVAFWCNPISGHNTLYWYLQNLGQGPELLIRYENEEAVDDSQLPKDRFSAERLKGVDSTLKIQPAELGDSAVYLCASSSGLSDYNEQFFGPGTRLTVL.

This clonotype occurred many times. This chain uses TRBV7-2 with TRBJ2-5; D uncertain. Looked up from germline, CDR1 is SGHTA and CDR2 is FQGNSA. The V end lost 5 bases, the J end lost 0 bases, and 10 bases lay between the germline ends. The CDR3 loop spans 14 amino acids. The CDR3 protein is CASSELRHQETQYF. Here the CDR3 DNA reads TGTGCCAGCAGCGAATTGAGGCACCAAGAGACCCAGTACTTC.

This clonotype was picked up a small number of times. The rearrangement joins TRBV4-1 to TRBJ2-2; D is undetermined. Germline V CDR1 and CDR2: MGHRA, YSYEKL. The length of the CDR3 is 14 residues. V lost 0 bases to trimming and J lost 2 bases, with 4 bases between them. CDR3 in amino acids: CASSQDLNTGELFF. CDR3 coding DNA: TGCGCCAGCAGCCAAGACTTAAACACCGGGGAGCTGTTTTTT.

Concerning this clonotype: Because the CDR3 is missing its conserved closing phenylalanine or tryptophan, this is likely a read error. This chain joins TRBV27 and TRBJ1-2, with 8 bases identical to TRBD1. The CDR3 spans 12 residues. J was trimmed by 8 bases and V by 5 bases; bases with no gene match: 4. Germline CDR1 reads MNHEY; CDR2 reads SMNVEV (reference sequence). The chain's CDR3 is CASSRTGIGYTL. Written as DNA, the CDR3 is TGTGCCAGCAGTCGGACAGGGATCGGCTACACCTTA.

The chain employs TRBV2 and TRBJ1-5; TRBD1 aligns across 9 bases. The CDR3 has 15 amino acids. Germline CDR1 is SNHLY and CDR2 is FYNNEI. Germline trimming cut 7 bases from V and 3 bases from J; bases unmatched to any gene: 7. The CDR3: CASMEGQGANQPQHF. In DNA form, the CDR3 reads TGTGCCAGCATGGAGGGACAGGGCGCCAATCAGCCCCAGCATTTT. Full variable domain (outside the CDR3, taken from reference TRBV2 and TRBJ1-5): EPEVTQTPSHQVTQMGQEVILRCVPISNHLYFYWYRQILGQKVEFLVSFYNNEISEKSEIFDDQFSVERPDGSNFTLKIRSTKLEDSAMYFCASMEGQGANQPQHFGDGTRLSIL.

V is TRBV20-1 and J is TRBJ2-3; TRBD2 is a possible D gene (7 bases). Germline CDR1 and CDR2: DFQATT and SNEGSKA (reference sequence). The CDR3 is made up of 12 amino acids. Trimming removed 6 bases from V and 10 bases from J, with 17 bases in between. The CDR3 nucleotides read TGCAGTGCCAGGGGAGGGGTGGGATCGCAGTATTTT. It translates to CSARGGVGSQYF.

The CDR3 loop is CASRTQGATLSQHF. The CDR3 nucleotides read TGTGCCAGCAGGACACAGGGGGCAACACTTTCCCAGCATTTT. The chain recombines TRBV28 with TRBJ1-5; 9 nucleotides match TRBD1. The CDR3 extends over 14 amino acids. Germline V gives CDR1 MDHEN, CDR2 SYDVKM. The V and J ends lost 6 bases and 11 bases, in that order; junction bases with no gene match: 11.

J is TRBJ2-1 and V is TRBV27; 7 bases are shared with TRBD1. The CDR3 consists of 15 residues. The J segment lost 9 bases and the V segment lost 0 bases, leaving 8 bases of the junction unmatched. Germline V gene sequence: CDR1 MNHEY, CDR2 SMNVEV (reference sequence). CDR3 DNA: TGTGCCAGCAGTTTATCCGGCAGGGGGATCGGTGAGCAGTTCTTC. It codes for CASSLSGRGIGEQFF.

The CDR3 loop reads CASSTLGWVYGYTF. The CDR3 nucleotides read TGTGCCAGCAGCACCCTAGGGTGGGTCTATGGCTACACCTTC. The chain uses TRBV6-5 and TRBJ1-2; D not certain. Trimming cost V 6 bases and J 4 bases, with 15 bases left between them. This CDR3 region has 14 residues. Germline V lookup: CDR1 MNHEY, CDR2 SVGAGI.

The DNA for the CDR3 is TGTGCCAGCAGTTTGGTCAGGCTAGACGAGCAGTACTTC. Amino acid sequence: CASSLVRLDEQYF. The chain employs TRBV27 and TRBJ2-7; D unresolved. Germline-derived CDR1 and CDR2 are MNHEY and SMNVEV (reference sequence). The length of the CDR3 is 13 residues. The V and J ends lost 3 bases and 5 bases respectively, with 11 bases between them.

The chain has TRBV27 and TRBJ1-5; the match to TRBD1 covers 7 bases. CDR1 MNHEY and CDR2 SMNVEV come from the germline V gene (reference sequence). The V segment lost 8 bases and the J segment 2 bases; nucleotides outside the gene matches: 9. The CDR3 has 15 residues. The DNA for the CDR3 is TGTGCCAGCGGCAGGGGGGTAAGGGGCAATCAGCCCCAGCATTTT. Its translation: CASGRGVRGNQPQHF.

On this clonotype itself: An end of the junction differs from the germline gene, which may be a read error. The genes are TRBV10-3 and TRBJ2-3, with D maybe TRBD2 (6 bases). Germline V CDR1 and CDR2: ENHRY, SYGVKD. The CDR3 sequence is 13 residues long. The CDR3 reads CAIGGASTNTQYF. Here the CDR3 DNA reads TGTGCCATCGGCGGGGCTAGCACAAATACGCAGTATTTT.

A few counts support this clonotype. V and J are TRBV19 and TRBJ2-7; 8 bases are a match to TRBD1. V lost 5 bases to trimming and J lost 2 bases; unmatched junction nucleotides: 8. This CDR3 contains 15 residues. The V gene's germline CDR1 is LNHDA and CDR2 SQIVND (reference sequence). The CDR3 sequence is CASSSGTGRAYEQYF. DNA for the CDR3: TGTGCCAGTAGTTCGGGGACAGGCCGAGCCTACGAGCAGTACTTC.